A selection of T cell receptor beta chains follows, all from one sample in a study of shared clonotypes between healthy human individuals. Data came from immunoSEQ multiplex PCR; TCRdb stores just in-frame clones and leaves some out. This table has roughly 2.2 million clones, around 93% appearing once. The sequenced sample was naive CD4+ T cells from PBMCs. The receptors derive from a young man in good health. Some clones in this sample may be carry-over from other donors' samples. Both conserved end residues are part of each CDR3. Each record gives: V gene, J gene, clone size, D gene, CDR3 length, CDR3 protein, CDR3 DNA. A D gene is named only where the DNA matches it firmly. Clone size, where shown, is once, few, many, or a class for clones that have expanded.

TRBV6-6	TRBJ2-4	NA	TRBD2	16	CASSRTSELAKNIQYF	TGTGCCAGCAGCCGAACTAGCGAGCTAGCCAAAAACATTCAGTACTTC
TRBV10-1	TRBJ2-1	NA	TRBD2	15	CASSESAGGRNEQFF	TGCGCCAGCAGTGAGTCCGCGGGAGGTAGGAATGAGCAGTTCTTC
TRBV11-2	TRBJ2-1	NA	NA	16	CASSSILAMGYNEQFF	TGTGCCAGCAGCTCAATTCTAGCGATGGGATACAATGAGCAGTTCTTC
TRBV7-3	TRBJ2-5	NA	TRBD2	15	CASSLGTSGIETQYF	TGTGCCAGCAGCTTAGGGACTAGCGGGATAGAGACCCAGTACTTC
TRBV28	TRBJ2-7	NA	NA	15	CASTQYTSLSYEQYF	TGTGCCAGCACCCAATATACTAGCCTCTCCTACGAGCAGTACTTC
TRBV19	TRBJ1-1	NA	NA	14	CASSRQSLDTEAFF	TGTGCCAGTAGCCGACAGTCCCTGGACACTGAAGCTTTCTTT
TRBV30	TRBJ2-7	NA	NA	12	CAWSRGSYEQYF	TGTGCCTGGAGTCGGGGCTCCTACGAGCAGTACTTC
TRBV7-2	TRBJ2-5	NA	TRBD1	14	CASSPDRGQETQYF	TGTGCCAGCAGCCCGGACAGGGGGCAAGAGACCCAGTACTTC
TRBV21-1	TRBJ1-1	NA	NA	12	CARDFWGPEAFF	TGTGCCAGGGACTTTTGGGGCCCTGAAGCTTTCTTT
TRBV5-1	TRBJ1-4	NA	TRBD1	14	CASSWDSLREKLFF	TGCGCCAGCAGCTGGGACAGTCTAAGGGAAAAACTGTTTTTT
TRBV29-1	TRBJ2-7	NA	TRBD2	13	CSVKRLAGEEQYF	TGCAGCGTTAAGCGGCTAGCGGGCGAAGAGCAGTACTTC
TRBV5-1	TRBJ2-1	NA	NA	16	CASSLVAGSSYNEQFF	TGCGCCAGCAGCTTGGTCGCGGGCAGCTCCTACAATGAGCAGTTCTTC
TRBV19	TRBJ2-3	NA	NA	15	CASSIVQTSTDTQYF	TGTGCCAGTAGTATAGTTCAAACTAGCACAGATACGCAGTATTTT
TRBV7-9	TRBJ2-1	NA	TRBD1	16	CASSSYGTGDYNEQFF	TGTGCCAGCAGCTCCTATGGGACAGGGGACTACAATGAGCAGTTCTTC
TRBV5-1	TRBJ1-5	NA	NA	14	CASSLGQSNQPQHF	TGCGCCAGCAGCTTGGGGCAGTCCAATCAGCCCCAGCATTTT
TRBV5-1	TRBJ2-4	NA	NA	13	CASSLDSPNIQYF	TGCGCCAGCAGCTTGGACTCCCCAAACATTCAGTACTTC
TRBV2	TRBJ2-6	NA	NA	16	CASSDGRSSGANVLTF	TGTGCCAGCAGTGACGGCCGCAGCTCTGGGGCCAACGTCCTGACTTTC
TRBV5-6	TRBJ2-2	NA	NA	16	CASTASREIRTGELFF	TGTGCCAGCACCGCCTCCCGGGAGATAAGGACCGGGGAGCTGTTTTTT
TRBV6-6	TRBJ2-2	NA	NA	16	CASSRLAPLNTGELFF	TGTGCCAGCAGTCGTCTAGCCCCTTTGAACACCGGGGAGCTGTTTTTT
TRBV27	TRBJ1-2	NA	TRBD1	16	CASSSTTGTGAYGYTF	TGTGCCAGCAGTTCCACTACCGGGACAGGGGCCTATGGCTACACCTTC
TRBV19	TRBJ1-2	NA	TRBD1	16	CASSNDRGASNYGYTF	TGTGCCAGTAGTAACGACAGGGGCGCATCTAACTATGGCTACACCTTC
TRBV18	TRBJ2-1	once	NA	12	CASSPDTYEQFF	TGTGCCAGCTCACCCGATACCTATGAGCAGTTCTTC
TRBV7-2	TRBJ2-4	NA	NA	15	CASSLFTTPANIQYF	TGTGCCAGCAGCTTGTTTACCACCCCGGCGAACATTCAGTACTTC
TRBV5-1	TRBJ2-3	once	NA	20	CASSLDLGRRDFRQADTQYF	TGCGCCAGCAGCTTGGATTTGGGACGCCGGGACTTCAGGCAGGCAGATACGCAGTATTTT
TRBV9	TRBJ2-7	once	TRBD2	20	CASSVGSAGSGIPSSYEQYF	TGTGCCAGCAGCGTAGGATCGGCGGGTAGCGGGATCCCTAGCTCCTACGAGCAGTACTTC
TRBV7-9	TRBJ2-3	NA	TRBD1	16	CASSFGGTGNTDTQYF	TGTGCCAGCAGCTTCGGAGGGACAGGGAACACAGATACGCAGTATTTT
TRBV4-1	TRBJ2-7	NA	NA	14	CASSLLGGHYEQYF	TGCGCCAGCAGCTTACTAGGGGGGCACTACGAGCAGTACTTC
TRBV19	TRBJ2-7	NA	NA	14	CASKAKGSSYEQYF	TGTGCCAGTAAGGCCAAGGGAAGCTCCTACGAGCAGTACTTC
TRBV7-9	TRBJ2-1	NA	TRBD1	17	CASSEQGAGLSYNEQFF	TGTGCCAGCAGCGAGCAGGGGGCTGGCCTCTCCTACAATGAGCAGTTCTTC
TRBV5-4	TRBJ2-3	NA	NA	15	CASSPSRGGTDTQYF	TGTGCCAGCAGCCCGAGTCGCGGGGGCACAGATACGCAGTATTTT
TRBV19	TRBJ2-5	once	NA	13	CATQRRGGETQYF	TGTGCCACTCAACGCAGGGGTGGGGAGACCCAGTACTTC
TRBV2	TRBJ2-1	NA	TRBD2	12	CASRYGGDEQFF	TGTGCCAGCAGATATGGGGGGGATGAGCAGTTCTTC
TRBV7-9	TRBJ2-1	once	TRBD2	17	CASSPRGLAGINNEQFF	TGTGCCAGCAGCCCCCGGGGACTAGCGGGAATTAACAATGAGCAGTTCTTC
TRBV5-1	TRBJ1-1	few	NA	14	CASSFGPENTEAFF	TGCGCCAGCAGCTTCGGACCGGAGAACACTGAAGCTTTCTTT
TRBV5-1	TRBJ1-1	NA	NA	14	CASSFGRVGTEAFF	TGCGCCAGCAGCTTTGGCAGGGTCGGAACTGAAGCTTTCTTT
TRBV5-1	TRBJ2-7	NA	NA	13	CASRPQDSFEQYF	TGCGCCAGCAGACCACAGGACTCTTTCGAGCAGTACTTC
TRBV6-5	TRBJ2-1	NA	NA	13	CASRGGWENEQFF	TGTGCCAGCCGGGGTGGATGGGAAAATGAGCAGTTCTTC
TRBV5-4	TRBJ2-4	NA	NA	12	CAISSGGNIQYF	TGTGCCATTTCGTCCGGGGGAAACATTCAGTACTTC
TRBV6-5	TRBJ2-1	NA	NA	16	CASSSPLVSSYNEQFF	TGTGCCAGCAGTTCCCCCCTGGTCAGCTCCTACAATGAGCAGTTCTTC
TRBV6-5	TRBJ2-7	NA	TRBD2	15	CASSYVAGGRFEQYF	TGTGCCAGCAGTTACGTAGCGGGAGGGCGGTTCGAGCAGTACTTC
TRBV27	TRBJ2-7	NA	NA	18	CASSLSPLFGVWAGEQYF	TGTGCCAGCAGTTTATCTCCTCTTTTTGGCGTGTGGGCGGGGGAGCAGTACTTC
TRBV29-1	TRBJ2-5	NA	TRBD1	12	CSAGQHQETQYF	TGCAGCGCGGGACAGCATCAAGAGACCCAGTACTTC
TRBV5-1	TRBJ2-7	few	NA	12	CASSGGSYEQYF	TGCGCCAGCAGCGGGGGCTCCTACGAGCAGTACTTC
TRBV5-1	TRBJ2-5	NA	TRBD1	16	CASSGGQTTNQETQYF	TGCGCCAGCAGCGGGGGACAGACTACCAATCAAGAGACCCAGTACTTC
TRBV18	TRBJ1-1	NA	TRBD1	15	CASSPLGTENTEAFF	TGTGCCAGCTCACCACTTGGGACAGAGAACACTGAAGCTTTCTTT
TRBV7-9	TRBJ1-2	NA	TRBD1	11	CASSWGQGYTF	TGTGCCAGCAGCTGGGGACAGGGCTACACCTTC
TRBV5-1	TRBJ2-5	NA	TRBD1	14	CASSSGQGQETQYF	TGCGCCAGCAGCTCCGGACAGGGACAAGAGACCCAGTACTTC
TRBV5-1	TRBJ1-1	once	TRBD1	13	CASSSQEGQEAFF	TGCGCCAGCAGCTCCCAGGAGGGACAGGAAGCTTTCTTT
TRBV11-2	TRBJ1-4	NA	NA	16	CASSLGTGATNEKLFF	TGTGCCAGCAGCTTGGGGACGGGGGCAACTAATGAAAAACTGTTTTTT
TRBV5-6	TRBJ2-7	NA	TRBD2	18	CASSPAGGNLEGSYEQYF	TGTGCCAGCAGCCCCGCGGGGGGGAACCTAGAAGGATCCTACGAGCAGTACTTC
TRBV14	TRBJ1-5	NA	TRBD1	14	CASSRGQGDQPQHF	TGTGCCAGCAGCCGGGGACAGGGGGATCAGCCCCAGCATTTT
TRBV5-1	TRBJ1-5	NA	NA	15	CASSLNSGSNQPQHF	TGCGCCAGCAGCTTGAATTCCGGGAGCAATCAGCCCCAGCATTTT
TRBV28	TRBJ1-5	NA	NA	14	CASSLPYSNQPQHF	TGTGCCAGCAGTTTACCGTATAGCAATCAGCCCCAGCATTTT
TRBV10-3	TRBJ2-7	NA	NA	10	CAIGGREQYF	TGTGCCATCGGGGGGCGGGAGCAGTACTTC
TRBV7-2	TRBJ1-4	NA	NA	15	CASSRWRGVDEKLFF	TGTGCCAGCAGCCGCTGGCGGGGCGTTGATGAAAAACTGTTTTTT
TRBV5-5	TRBJ1-2	NA	NA	13	CASSLGLNYGYTF	TGTGCCAGCAGCTTGGGGCTAAACTATGGCTACACCTTC
TRBV9	TRBJ2-6	NA	NA	19	CASSPRPGQGGAGANVLTF	TGTGCCAGCAGCCCCCGACCCGGACAGGGAGGGGCGGGGGCCAACGTCCTGACTTTC